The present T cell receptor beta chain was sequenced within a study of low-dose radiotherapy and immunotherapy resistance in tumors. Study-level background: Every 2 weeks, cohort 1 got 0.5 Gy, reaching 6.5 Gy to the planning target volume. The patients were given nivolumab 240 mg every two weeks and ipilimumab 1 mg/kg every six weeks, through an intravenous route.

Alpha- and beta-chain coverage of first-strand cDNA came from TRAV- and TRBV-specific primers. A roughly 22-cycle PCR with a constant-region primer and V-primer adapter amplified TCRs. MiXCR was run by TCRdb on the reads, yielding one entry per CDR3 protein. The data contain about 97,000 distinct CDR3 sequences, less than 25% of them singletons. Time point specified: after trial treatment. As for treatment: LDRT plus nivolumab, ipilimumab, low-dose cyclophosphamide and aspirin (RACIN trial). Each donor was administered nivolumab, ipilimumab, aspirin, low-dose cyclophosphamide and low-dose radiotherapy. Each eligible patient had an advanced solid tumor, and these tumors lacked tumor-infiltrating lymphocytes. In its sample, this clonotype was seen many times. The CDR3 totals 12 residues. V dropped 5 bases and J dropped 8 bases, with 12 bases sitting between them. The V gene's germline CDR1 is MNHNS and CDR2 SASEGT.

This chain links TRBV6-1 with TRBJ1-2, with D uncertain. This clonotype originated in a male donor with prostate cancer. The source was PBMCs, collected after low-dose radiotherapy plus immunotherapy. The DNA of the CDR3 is TGTGCCAGCAGTCCCCGGGTTCGAGGCTACACCTTC. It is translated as CASSPRVRGYTF.